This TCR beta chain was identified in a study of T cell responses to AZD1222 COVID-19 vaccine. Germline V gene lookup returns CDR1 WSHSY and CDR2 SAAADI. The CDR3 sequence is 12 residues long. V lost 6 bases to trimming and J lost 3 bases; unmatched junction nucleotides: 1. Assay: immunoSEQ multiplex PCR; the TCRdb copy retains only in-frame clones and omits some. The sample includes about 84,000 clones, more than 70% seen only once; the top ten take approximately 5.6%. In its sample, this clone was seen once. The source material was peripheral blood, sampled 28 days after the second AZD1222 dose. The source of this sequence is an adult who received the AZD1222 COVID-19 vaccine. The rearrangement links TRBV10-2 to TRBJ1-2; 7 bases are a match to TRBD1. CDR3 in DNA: TGCGCCAGCAGGCAGGGGGACTATGGCTACACCTTC. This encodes CASRQGDYGYTF.